The present TCR beta chain was sequenced within a study of OX40 agonist ivuxolimab in advanced cancers. Regarding the study in general: Ivuxolimab was a fully human IgG2 agonistic monoclonal antibody targeting the costimulatory receptor OX40 (CD134). Intravenous ivuxolimab was administered to patients every 2 weeks at six dose levels: 0.01, 0.1, 0.3, 1.5, 3 and 10 mg/kg. Of the roughly 50 dose-escalation patients, hepatocellular carcinoma was present in 19, melanoma in some 15, renal cell carcinoma in 9 and head and neck cancer in 9. A male proportion of 82.7% and a mean age of around 60 years, ranging from roughly 23 to 79, were recorded for the dose-escalation cohort. Prior anti-PD-1, anti-PD-L1 or anti-CTLA-4 therapy was permitted, and checkpoint inhibitors had been received by more than 35% of dose-escalation patients. Three dose-escalation patients achieved partial responses, one with hepatocellular carcinoma and two with cutaneous melanoma. The point of sequencing TCRbeta in the periphery was to test whether ivuxolimab changed TCR sequence diversity and drove clonal T-cell expansion. The paper covers the monotherapy dose-escalation part of the phase I ivuxolimab trial, which included N ≈ 50 patients. Points the paper makes about the study in general: After ivuxolimab, expanded clones were on average more numerous among CD8+ T cells than among CD4+ T cells. At doses from 0.1 to 3.0 mg/kg, clonal expansion was seen in both CD4+ and CD8+ blood T cells between baseline and week 6. Partial responders in the 0.1-3.0 mg/kg groups had among the lowest normalized peripheral clonal expansion, especially among CD8+ T cells. The antigen specificity of the clonally expanded peripheral T cells was not determined. Low levels of normalized T-cell clonal expansion were also seen in some patients who did not respond.

To sequence the TCRbeta CDR3 region, genomic DNA was isolated from the sorted cells. TCRbeta CDR3 regions were sequenced using the immunoSEQ Assay. As stored in TCRdb, this immuneACCESS dataset retains in-frame rearrangements with V and J assigned. A fraction of the clones does not appear; measured against another copy, unresolved V genes explain less than half of the discrepancy, and the remainder lacks a known reason. For this sample there are about 86,000 clones; around nine tenths appear just once. Of the sample, around 1.1% is held by the ten largest clones. The CDR1 and CDR2 encoded by the germline V gene are SGHRS and YFSETQ. Trimming at the junction amounts to 4 bases on V and 10 bases on J, and the germline ends lie 21 bases apart. Inclusive of the bounding cysteine and phenylalanine, the CDR3 is 16 residues long. Only the CDR3 part of the read is kept: 48 bases, read in frame from the first base.

Regarding this clone: Its binding antigen is unknown. Base qualities were left out, and no much larger clone turns up one base away.

Patients with autoimmune disease history or receiving systemic immunosuppression were excluded from the trial. In every dose cohort, peripheral blood was drawn for TCR sequencing at baseline, cycle 4 day 1, and cycle 7 day 1. The samples were taken from a phase I, first-in-human, multicenter, open-label dose-escalation trial of ivuxolimab. Adults with locally advanced or metastatic head and neck squamous cell, hepatocellular, melanoma or renal cell carcinoma were enrolled in the trial. CD4+ and CD8+ T cells were sorted separately from peripheral blood before TCR sequencing. The chain uses TRBV5-1 and TRBJ1-6; TRBD1 might be the D gene, on 6 matching bases. The sample here was CD4+ or CD8+ T cells sorted from blood, taken in a trial of the OX40 agonist ivuxolimab. The clonotype was recovered from an adult with an advanced solid tumor such as melanoma, head and neck, liver or kidney cancer. This receptor carries the CDR3 CASSDISGAQMSPLHF. The bases read TGCGCCAGCAGCGATATCTCAGGGGCCCAAATGTCACCCCTCCACTTT.